These 5 T cell receptor beta chains originate from one sample sequenced in a study of PD-L1 blockade in urothelial cancer. Measured with immunoSEQ multiplex PCR; TCRdb has only the in-frame clones, and not every one. Of 35,000 to 50,000 clones in the sample, around 90% were seen once. This sample comprised PBMCs, obtained around atezolizumab (anti-PD-L1) treatment. Receptors were obtained from a woman in her fifties or sixties with urothelial cancer.

The rearrangement links TRBV6-5 to TRBJ2-7; 8 nucleotides line up with TRBD2. The trim removed 10 bases at V and 3 bases at J, leaving 8 bases unmatched. Germline V gives CDR1 MNHEY, CDR2 SVGAGI. This CDR3 has 13 amino acids. In nucleotides, the CDR3 is TGTGCCACCGCCGGGGGGGCGCACTACGAGCAGTACTTC. Translated: CATAGGAHYEQYF.

J is TRBJ2-5 and V is TRBV6-5, with a possible D match to TRBD1 (5 bases). CDR1 is MNHEY, CDR2 SVGAGI, per germline. The ends were cut back, 4 bases at V and 4 bases at J, with 10 bases in the middle. CDR3 length equals 13 residues. Here the CDR3 reads CASSWGGPETQYF. In DNA form, the CDR3 reads TGTGCCAGCAGTTGGGGCGGACCAGAGACCCAGTACTTC.

The rearrangement links TRBV5-4 to TRBJ2-2; D might be TRBD2 (7 bases). The CDR3 runs to 13 residues. Germline CDR1 is SGHNT and CDR2 is YYREEE (reference sequence). Deletions cut 9 bases from V and 4 bases from J, with 13 bases between. The CDR3 nucleotides read TGTGCCACAAGGGGGGGGCCCACCGGGGAGCTGTTTTTT. Its protein product is CATRGGPTGELFF.

The gene calls are TRBV7-6 and TRBJ2-1; TRBD2 matches at 11 bases. CDR1 and CDR2 (germline): SGHVS, FNYEAQ. The CDR3 extends over 14 amino acids. Trimming removed 1 base from V and 10 bases from J; junction bases left unmatched: 3. CDR3 bases: TGTGCCAGCAGCTTAGACCCTAGCGGGAGGGAGCAGTTCTTC. It encodes CASSLDPSGREQFF.

This clone was detected once. The genes are TRBV10-3 and TRBJ2-6; TRBD2 matches at 9 bases. Germline CDR1 ENHRY, CDR2 SYGVKD. CDR3 length: 17 amino acids. Trimming cost V 9 bases and J 1 base; bases outside gene matches: 10. The CDR3 DNA reads TGTGCCATAGCTCCTGGTAGCGGGAGTTCTGGGGCCAACGTCCTGACTTTC. Its translation: CAIAPGSGSSGANVLTF.